Listed below are T cell receptor beta chains from one sample, sequenced in a study of T-cell memory formation after mild COVID-19. MiXCR was run by TCRdb on the 5' RACE reads, yielding one entry per CDR3 protein. In the table there are over 120,000 distinct CDR3 sequences, 19% of which are singletons. Sequences were obtained from PBMCs or a T cell subset sorted from them (not recorded which). The receptors shown here come from an adult woman who had mild COVID-19 (a few samples of this study predate the infection). Cell type and time point are not known. Both conserved end residues are part of each CDR3. Each record gives: clone size, CDR3 length, D gene, V gene, J gene, CDR3 protein, CDR3 DNA. A D gene is named only where the DNA matches it firmly. Expanded clones are given a class, and other clones once, few, many or no size at all.

-	12	-	TRBV5-1	TRBJ2-2	CASSRTNGELFF	TGCGCCAGCAGCAGGACAAACGGGGAGCTGTTTTTT
few	15	TRBD2	TRBV5-1	TRBJ2-7	CASSWGLAGNYEQYF	TGCGCCAGCAGCTGGGGACTAGCGGGGAACTACGAGCAGTACTTC
-	17	-	TRBV7-2	TRBJ1-1	CASSLVGIGQFPTEAFF	TGTGCCAGCAGCTTAGTGGGCATCGGACAGTTCCCCACTGAAGCTTTCTTT
few	12	-	TRBV6-5	TRBJ2-7	CASRREPYEQYF	TGTGCCAGCAGGAGGGAGCCCTACGAGCAGTACTTC
-	15	-	TRBV12-5	TRBJ2-6	CASGFFSSGANVLTF	TGTGCTAGTGGTTTCTTTAGCTCTGGGGCCAACGTCCTGACTTTC
few	14	-	TRBV4-2	TRBJ2-4	CASSQEAQGNIQYF	TGTGCCAGCAGCCAAGAAGCACAGGGAAACATTCAGTACTTC
-	15	-	TRBV5-1	TRBJ2-1	CASSLADTPYNEQFF	TGCGCCAGCAGCTTGGCGGACACACCCTACAATGAGCAGTTCTTC
-	15	TRBD1	TRBV7-9	TRBJ1-1	CARRERDRENTEAFF	TGTGCCCGCCGGGAACGGGACAGGGAGAACACTGAAGCTTTCTTT
-	14	-	TRBV27	TRBJ2-2	CASLGGPGTGELFF	TGTGCCAGCCTCGGAGGGCCGGGCACCGGGGAGCTGTTTTTT
-	15	-	TRBV18	TRBJ1-1	CASSSTWGPNTEAFF	TGTGCCAGCTCATCGACGTGGGGGCCGAACACTGAAGCTTTCTTT
-	14	-	TRBV6-5	TRBJ1-2	CASSTRPGWYGYTF	TGTGCCAGCAGTACCAGACCGGGCTGGTATGGCTACACCTTC
-	18	TRBD1	TRBV6-5	TRBJ2-7	CASSYTGGQGNSPYEQYF	TGTGCCAGCAGTTACACGGGGGGACAGGGAAACTCCCCCTACGAGCAGTACTTC
-	19	TRBD2	TRBV5-1	TRBJ2-1	CASSGPGLAGGRSYNEQFF	TGCGCCAGCAGTGGGCCGGGACTAGCGGGAGGCAGATCCTACAATGAGCAGTTCTTC
many	13	-	TRBV30	TRBJ2-7	CAWTGHRAYEQYF	TGTGCCTGGACGGGACACAGAGCCTACGAGCAGTACTTC
-	15	TRBD1	TRBV10-3	TRBJ1-2	CAISINPGQLYGYTF	TGTGCCATCAGCATTAATCCGGGACAGCTCTATGGCTACACCTTC
few	14	TRBD1	TRBV6-5	TRBJ1-6	CASSYLQGNSPLHF	TGTGCCAGCAGTTACTTACAGGGGAATTCACCCCTCCACTTT
few	15	-	TRBV12-3/TRBV12-4	TRBJ1-5	CASSVEGISNQPQHF	TGTGCCAGCAGCGTCGAGGGAATAAGCAATCAGCCCCAGCATTTT
few	12	-	TRBV12-3/TRBV12-4	TRBJ2-2	CASSPITGELFF	TGTGCCAGCAGTCCGATCACCGGGGAGCTGTTTTTT
few	12	-	TRBV2	TRBJ2-1	CASRLEGDEQFF	TGTGCCAGCCGACTCGAGGGTGACGAGCAGTTCTTC
-	13	TRBD2	TRBV5-7	TRBJ2-7	CASRSGGRHEQYF	TGTGCCAGCAGATCCGGGGGGAGGCACGAGCAGTACTTC
few	16	TRBD1	TRBV7-3	TRBJ2-3	CASSLSSGTGLNTQYF	TGTGCCAGCAGCCTATCGTCGGGGACAGGGTTAAATACGCAGTATTTT
-	13	-	TRBV27	TRBJ2-3	CASSFRGADTQYF	TGTGCCAGCAGTTTCAGGGGTGCAGATACGCAGTATTTT
-	13	TRBD1	TRBV6-5	TRBJ2-7	CASRDRGPYEQYF	TGTGCCAGTCGGGACAGGGGTCCCTACGAGCAGTACTTC
-	12	-	TRBV12-3/TRBV12-4	TRBJ2-7	CASSRVRIEQYF	TGTGCCAGCAGCCGCGTGAGGATTGAGCAGTACTTC
few	16	-	TRBV4-1	TRBJ1-2	CASSRAGGVLNYGYTF	TGCGCCAGCAGCCGTGCGGGGGGGGTATTAAACTATGGCTACACCTTC
-	15	-	TRBV3-1	TRBJ2-1	CASSQFTVPYNEQFF	TGTGCCAGCAGCCAGTTCACGGTCCCGTACAATGAGCAGTTCTTC
-	16	TRBD1	TRBV5-1	TRBJ2-3	CASSASSGQVTDTQYF	TGCGCCAGCAGCGCTTCCTCGGGACAGGTCACAGATACGCAGTATTTT
few	15	-	TRBV4-2	TRBJ2-5	CASSQEERTAETQYF	TGTGCCAGCAGCCAAGAAGAGAGGACCGCGGAGACCCAGTACTTC
few	19	TRBD2	TRBV7-8	TRBJ2-1	CASSSGYPTGTKHYNEQFF	TGTGCCAGCAGCTCCGGGTACCCGACCGGGACTAAGCACTACAATGAGCAGTTCTTC
-	15	TRBD2	TRBV7-2	TRBJ2-5	CASSISGTSVKTQYF	TGTGCCAGCAGCATTTCCGGGACTAGCGTGAAGACCCAGTACTTC